This T cell receptor (beta chain) was obtained from a study of control samples from healthy donors and cancer patients (dated by TCRdb to the early 2020s). This clone was detected only a few times. Its antigen remains undetermined. It has no much larger one-base neighbor in the sample; base qualities were not kept. The germline V and J ends show losses of 4 bases and 3 bases respectively, and no gene match explains 6 bases of the junction. Spanning cysteine to phenylalanine, the CDR3 consists of 14 amino acids. Only CDR3 DNA is held: 42 bases, read in frame from base 1. In the germline V gene, CDR1 corresponds to SGHRS and CDR2 to YFSETQ. Library method: the immunoSEQ multiplex PCR assay. The table comes from immuneACCESS by way of TCRdb, which keeps in-frame sequences with V and J called. Part of the clones is missing from these tables; in studies checked, under half for an unresolved V gene and the rest for unknown reasons. The sample includes roughly 20,000 clones, with roughly 80% observed a single time. Jointly, the top ten make up 29% of the sample.

The clonotype was recovered from an elderly man with head and neck cancer. The specimen sequenced was PBMCs. This chain joins TRBV5-1 to TRBJ2-7; 8 central nucleotides agree with TRBD1. This receptor carries the CDR3 CASSITGGSYEQYF. DNA sequence: TGCGCCAGCAGCATTACAGGGGGGAGCTACGAGCAGTACTTC.